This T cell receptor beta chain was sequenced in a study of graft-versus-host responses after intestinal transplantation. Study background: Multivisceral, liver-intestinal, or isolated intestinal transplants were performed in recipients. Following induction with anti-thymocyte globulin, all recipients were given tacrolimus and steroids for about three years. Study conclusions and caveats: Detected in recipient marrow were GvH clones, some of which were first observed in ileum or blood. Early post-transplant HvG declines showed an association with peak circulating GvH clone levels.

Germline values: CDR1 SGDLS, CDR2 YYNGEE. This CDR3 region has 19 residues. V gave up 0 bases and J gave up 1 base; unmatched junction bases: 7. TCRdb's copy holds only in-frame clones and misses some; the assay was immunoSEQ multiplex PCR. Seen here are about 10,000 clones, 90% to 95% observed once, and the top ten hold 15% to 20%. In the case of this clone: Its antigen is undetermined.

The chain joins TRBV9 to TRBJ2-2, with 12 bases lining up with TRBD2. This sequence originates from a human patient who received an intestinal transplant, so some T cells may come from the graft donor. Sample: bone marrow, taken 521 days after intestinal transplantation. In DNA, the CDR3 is TGTGCCAGCAGCGTAGGCGGGCTAGCGGGAGGGCGGAACACCGGGGAGCTGTTTTTT. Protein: CASSVGGLAGGRNTGELFF.